This T cell receptor beta chain was documented in a study of vaccination effects on CD4 cells after COVID-19. Across the whole study: Post-vaccine sampling occurred a median 72 days after the second dose. General study results and limits: Late after vaccination, infection- and vaccine-induced clones showed marked clonal contraction. Only a single clone (1 of 255 vaccine-induced clones in healthy vaccinees) cross-reacted with common cold coronaviruses. Few convalescent patients were included, and no early post-infection timepoints were sampled.

Comment on this clone: What it binds is not known.

TCRdb keeps only in-frame clones here, not all; method: immunoSEQ multiplex PCR. This table has around 30,000 clones, 65% to 75% appearing once. Antigen-specific CD4+ T cells were expanded (with viral peptide pools) by the ViraFEST assay ahead of sequencing. Following a 10-day culture, CD4+ T cells were purified. Everyone in the study got two shots of either the BNT162b2 or mRNA-1273 vaccine. CDR1 is SEHNR, CDR2 FQNEAQ, per germline (reference sequence). This CDR3 comprises 13 residues. Trimming took 6 bases from V and 10 from J; bases not matched to a gene: 10. Here the sequenced sample was CD4+ T cells from PBMCs cultured with HCoV-OC43 spike peptides, taken after COVID-19 vaccination. As to subset: HCoV-OC43 spike overlapping peptide pool stimulation. This receptor was obtained from a human donor who received a COVID-19 vaccine. This rearrangement joins TRBV7-9 to TRBJ1-2; the match to TRBD1 covers 8 bases. The CDR3 spells CASSYDRGSDYTF. The CDR3 coding sequence is TGTGCCAGCAGTTATGACAGGGGATCAGACTACACCTTC.